The clone carrying this T cell receptor beta chain turned up a few times. TCRdb ran MiXCR on the RT-PCR reads and lists one entry per CDR3 protein. The table has 160,000 or so distinct CDR3 sequences, 24% seen once. This CDR3 is built from 16 residues. V dropped 0 bases and J dropped 4 bases, with 13 bases sitting between them. CDR1 is SGHTA and CDR2 is FQGNSA in the germline V gene. The sample originates from a study of patients and donors after allogeneic stem cell transplantation. This chain uses TRBV7-2 with TRBJ1-5, with D unclear. This receptor was taken from a human donor who was either an allogeneic HSCT recipient or a stem cell or donor lymphocyte infusion donor (not recorded which). It is not recorded whose cells these are; they may come from a transplant donor. The sample comprised blood, either unsorted or a sorted T cell fraction (not recorded which). Here the CDR3 reads CASSLASPGGNQPQHF. The CDR3 region has the DNA TGTGCCAGCAGCTTAGCGTCCCCCGGAGGTAATCAGCCCCAGCATTTT.